This TCR beta chain was identified during a study of Graves' ophthalmopathy and Graves' hyperthyroidism. Study summary: The study drew peripheral blood at initial diagnosis, before any treatment.

The sequenced template was RNA, covering the TCR beta CDR3 region. In the first round, RT-PCR was carried out with HTBI primers, and a multiplex PCR formed the second round. TCRdb analysed the multiplex PCR reads with MiXCR anew, one entry per CDR3 protein. The table lists roughly 230,000 distinct CDR3 sequences, 20% to 25% of them singletons. The germline V and J ends were trimmed by 3 bases and 3 bases, with 12 bases remaining between them. The CDR3 has 14 residues. Germline CDR1 is KGHSH and CDR2 is LQKENI. This clonotype appeared many times. Ophthalmopathic donors had moderate-to-severe activity, CAS ≥3 and NOSPECS ≥4, with disease that had lasted under 3 months.

Material: peripheral blood. The receptor was derived from a woman aged 45-65 years with Graves' ophthalmopathy. The chain recombines TRBV18 with TRBJ2-7; D call uncertain. The CDR3 region has the DNA TGTGCCAGCTCACCTACCCGGCAGGTCTACGAGCAGTACTTC. Residues: CASSPTRQVYEQYF.